This passage covers 25 T cell receptor beta chains from one sample sequenced in a study of blood T cell repertoires in COVID-19. Generated by immunoSEQ multiplex PCR, the TCRdb table keeps only in-frame clones and is missing some. This table has about 240,000 clones, about four fifths appearing once. The sample was peripheral blood. All receptors derive from a woman older than 75 with acute or convalescent COVID-19.

The V and J genes are TRBV6-1 and TRBJ1-6, with 11 bases fitting TRBD1. J gave up 10 bases and V 3 bases, and 5 bases lay outside the gene matches. Looked up from germline, CDR1 is MNHNS and CDR2 is SASEGT. This CDR3 is 15 amino acids long. CDR3 residues: CASSDGQGAYSPLHF. CDR3 nucleotide sequence: TGTGCCAGCAGTGACGGACAGGGGGCTTACTCACCCCTCCACTTT.

The chain uses TRBV7-9 and TRBJ2-1; 7 bases map to TRBD2. CDR1 and CDR2 from the germline V gene are SEHNR and FQNEAQ (reference sequence). Unmatched junction bases numbered 4, after V lost 3 bases and J lost 5 bases. The CDR3 consists of 14 residues. CDR3 in DNA: TGTGCCAGCAGCTTGGCGGGGGTCCACAATGAGCAGTTCTTC. Its translation is CASSLAGVHNEQFF.

This chain joins TRBV5-1 and TRBJ1-5; 7 bases fit TRBD1. Germline trimming cut 5 bases from V and 2 bases from J; bases unmatched to any gene: 4. This CDR3 region has 14 residues. Germline values: CDR1 SGHRS, CDR2 YFSETQ. The CDR3 DNA sequence: TGCGCCAGCAGTGCTACAGGGGGCAATCAGCCCCAGCATTTT. Translated: CASSATGGNQPQHF.

This chain links TRBV3-1 (or the pseudogene TRBV3-2) with TRBJ2-7; D perhaps matches TRBD1 (6 bases). CDR1 is LGHDT and CDR2 is YNNKEL in the germline V gene (reference sequence). V lost 0 bases and J lost 2, with 11 bases in between. There are 15 residues in the CDR3. CDR3 DNA: TGTGCCAGCAGCCAAGAGGGGCAGGGGACCTACGAGCAGTACTTC. Protein: CASSQEGQGTYEQYF.

The CDR3 here is CASSLGQGGLYQPQHF. The CDR3 DNA reads TGTGCCAGCAGCTTGGGACAGGGGGGGCTATATCAGCCCCAGCATTTT. The chain joins TRBV5-8 to TRBJ1-5, with 9 bases lining up with TRBD1. Germline CDR1 reads SGHTS; CDR2 reads YDEGEE. The trim removed 0 bases at V and 5 bases at J, leaving 6 bases unmatched. CDR3 size: 16 residues.

The gene calls are TRBV5-1 and TRBJ2-1; 7 nucleotides match TRBD1. After removal of 0 bases from V and 0 bases from J, the junction contained 3 bases not matched to a gene. Per germline, CDR1 SGHRS and CDR2 YFSETQ. This CDR3 is built from 16 residues. The CDR3 loop is CASSLGSGGSYNEQFF. As DNA, the CDR3 is TGCGCCAGCAGCTTGGGATCAGGGGGCTCCTACAATGAGCAGTTCTTC.

The V gene is TRBV7-9, the J gene TRBJ1-1; D is ambiguous. Germline V gene lookup returns CDR1 SEHNR and CDR2 FQNEAQ (reference sequence). Trimming removed 3 bases from V and 0 bases from J, with 11 bases in between. This CDR3 is 15 amino acids long. DNA for the CDR3: TGTGCCAGCAGCTTTAATGCAGGTTTGAACACTGAAGCTTTCTTT. Protein product: CASSFNAGLNTEAFF.

This clone was picked up a small number of times. The rearrangement uses TRBV18 and TRBJ2-5; 10 nucleotides match TRBD2. Germline V gives CDR1 KGHSH, CDR2 LQKENI. J was trimmed by 9 bases and V by 6 bases; bases with no gene match: 10. The CDR3 spans 14 residues. CDR3 amino acids: CASSPPGAGGPQYF. CDR3 nucleotides: TGTGCCAGCTCCCCCCCTGGAGCGGGGGGGCCCCAGTACTTC.

This rearrangement joins TRBV28 to TRBJ1-6; a weak D match, TRBD1 (6 bases). This CDR3 is 16 amino acids long. Per germline, CDR1 MDHEN and CDR2 SYDVKM. Trimming took 6 bases from V and 1 from J, leaving 13 bases between them. The DNA of the CDR3 is TGTGCCAGCAGGGGCCGCACAGGGTCCTATAATTCACCCCTCCACTTT. It is translated as CASRGRTGSYNSPLHF.

The rearrangement uses TRBV5-1 and TRBJ2-5, with 13 nucleotides matching TRBD2. The J segment lost 4 bases and the V segment lost 0 bases, leaving 9 bases of the junction unmatched. The length of the CDR3 is 18 residues. CDR1 and CDR2 (germline): SGHRS, YFSETQ. CDR3 in DNA: TGCGCCAGCAGCTTGGCCGGCACTAGCGGGGGGGCCCGAGAGACCCAGTACTTC. Protein product: CASSLAGTSGGARETQYF.

The chain carries TRBV18 and TRBJ2-2; 10 positions match TRBD1. The germline CDR1 and CDR2 sequences are KGHSH and LQKENI. V shed 1 base, J shed 10 bases, and the junction held 3 bases outside the gene matches. The CDR3 has 14 amino acids. DNA of the CDR3: TGTGCCAGCTCACCACAGGGACAGGGGACGGAGCTGTTTTTT. Translated, it gives CASSPQGQGTELFF.

This chain joins TRBV7-3 and TRBJ1-5; 7 bases are shared with TRBD1. Per the germline V gene, CDR1 is SGHTA and CDR2 is FQGTGA. V gave up 1 base and J gave up 10 bases; unmatched junction bases: 19. This CDR3 has 18 residues. Here the CDR3 reads CASSLSWGADRPSGPQHF. In DNA, the CDR3 is TGTGCCAGCAGCTTAAGTTGGGGTGCGGACAGGCCGAGTGGACCCCAGCATTTT.

The chain is built from TRBV24-1 and TRBJ1-2, with D hard to call. This CDR3 contains 13 residues. Trimming shortened V by 3 bases and J by 2 bases, and 6 bases separated the two germline ends. CDR1 is KGHDR and CDR2 is SFDVKD in the germline V gene. CDR3 in DNA: TGTGCCACCAGTGATGGGAGGAACTATGGCTACACCTTC. Its translation is CATSDGRNYGYTF.

This chain uses TRBV3-1 (or the pseudogene TRBV3-2) with TRBJ1-4, with 7 nucleotides matching TRBD1. This CDR3 has 15 amino acids. The germline V gene encodes CDR1 LGHDT and CDR2 YNNKEL (reference sequence). V shed 5 bases and J 3 bases; nucleotides not matched to a gene: 6. CDR3 amino acids: CASSSRGQPNEKLFF. In nucleotides, the CDR3 is TGTGCCAGCAGCTCTAGGGGACAGCCTAATGAAAAACTGTTTTTT.

V usage is TRBV6-5 and J usage is TRBJ2-2, with 7 bases fitting TRBD1. Germline lookup yields CDR1 MNHEY and CDR2 SVGAGI. The CDR3 totals 13 residues. Trimming took 6 bases from V and 6 from J; bases not matched to a gene: 4. Here the CDR3 DNA reads TGTGCCAGCAGCTCGCAGGGGGCCGGGGAGCTGTTTTTT. This codes for CASSSQGAGELFF.

The CDR3 loop is CASSPENDRVLPVANVLTF. The DNA of the CDR3 is TGCGCCAGCAGCCCAGAGAACGACAGGGTTCTCCCCGTGGCCAACGTCCTGACTTTC. The rearrangement joins TRBV4-1 to TRBJ2-6, with 7 bases matching TRBD1. The J segment lost 6 bases and the V segment lost 4 bases, leaving 18 bases of the junction unmatched. Germline V gives CDR1 MGHRA, CDR2 YSYEKL. The CDR3 has 19 residues.

V and J are TRBV19 and TRBJ2-7; 11 positions match TRBD2. The CDR3 extends over 14 amino acids. V dropped 6 bases and J dropped 7; count of bases not matched to a gene: 8. Germline V gene lookup returns CDR1 LNHDA and CDR2 SQIVND (reference sequence). Here the CDR3 DNA reads TGTGCCAGTAGGACGACTAGCGGGGTTCAAGAGCAGTACTTC. Translated, it gives CASRTTSGVQEQYF. The whole variable domain, filled in from reference TRBV19 and TRBJ2-7, reads DGGITQSPKYLFRKEGQNVTLSCEQNLNHDAMYWYRQDPGQGLRLIYYSQIVNDFQKGDIAEGYSVSREKKESFPLTVTSAQKNPTAFYLCASRTTSGVQEQYFGPGTRLTVT.

This clone has only a few counts. The same CDR3 can be traced to other DNA sequences in this sample. The chain joins TRBV7-3 to TRBJ2-2, with 9 bases aligning to TRBD1. Germline V gene data show CDR1 as SGHTA and CDR2 as FQGTGA. CDR3 length equals 14 residues. With V trimmed by 3 bases and J by 7 bases, 3 bases remained unmatched. The CDR3 reads CASSFTGGGGELFF. Written as DNA, the CDR3 is TGTGCCAGCAGCTTTACAGGGGGCGGCGGGGAGCTGTTTTTT.

This clone was seen a handful of times. The genes are TRBV6-5 and TRBJ1-2; TRBD1 aligns across 9 bases. The CDR3 has 14 residues. V lost 7 bases and J lost 7; bases outside the gene matches: 10. Germline values: CDR1 MNHEY, CDR2 SVGAGI. The CDR3 DNA reads as TGTGCCAGCACCACAGGGGGCGCCAGAGGTGGCTACACCTTC. It encodes CASTTGGARGGYTF.

As regards this clone: This sample also contains other DNA sequences that code for the same CDR3. This chain connects TRBV19 to TRBJ1-6; unclear D gene. The CDR3 has 13 residues. V shed 3 bases and J shed 7 bases, with 7 bases lying between them. Per germline, CDR1 LNHDA and CDR2 SQIVND (reference sequence). The DNA for the CDR3 is TGTGCCAGTAGTATCCCGGGAAATTCACCCCTCCACTTT. It translates to CASSIPGNSPLHF.

V gene TRBV9 combines with J gene TRBJ2-7; 9 bases are shared with TRBD1. This CDR3 comprises 14 residues. The ends lost 4 bases at V and 6 bases at J; junction bases unmatched: 8. Germline assignment: CDR1 SGDLS and CDR2 YYNGEE. The CDR3 protein is CASSLGDRAGEQYF. Here the CDR3 DNA reads TGTGCCAGCAGCCTCGGGGACAGGGCTGGCGAGCAGTACTTC.

This chain joins TRBV19 and TRBJ1-1; the D is unclear. CDR1 is LNHDA and CDR2 is SQIVND in the germline V gene (reference sequence). The CDR3 spans 15 residues. The germline V and J ends were trimmed by 5 bases and 3 bases, with 16 bases remaining between them. The CDR3 loop is CASSFGPPGDTEAFF. DNA for the CDR3: TGTGCCAGTAGTTTCGGTCCCCCCGGGGACACTGAAGCTTTCTTT.

This clone was counted a single time. This chain connects TRBV6-2 or TRBV6-3 to TRBJ2-2, with 15 bases that match TRBD2. Germline CDR1 reads MNHEY; CDR2 reads SVGEGT. Germline trimming cut 2 bases from V and 4 bases from J; bases unmatched to any gene: 8. The length of the CDR3 is 19 residues. This chain's CDR3 is CASSYARTSGGAVTGELFF. CDR3 bases: TGTGCCAGCAGTTACGCCCGGACTAGCGGGGGGGCGGTCACCGGGGAGCTGTTTTTT.

The table lists this clone with a count of one. The V call is TRBV19, the J call TRBJ2-3; 9 nucleotides line up with TRBD1. The CDR3 is 14 residues long. V gave up 9 bases and J gave up 4 bases; unmatched junction bases: 8. CDR1 is LNHDA, CDR2 SQIVND, per germline (reference sequence). The CDR3 region is CASSGTGRADTQYF. In DNA, the CDR3 is TGTGCCAGCTCCGGGACAGGGCGCGCAGATACGCAGTATTTT. Using reference TRBV19 and TRBJ2-3 for the parts outside the CDR3, the full variable domain is DGGITQSPKYLFRKEGQNVTLSCEQNLNHDAMYWYRQDPGQGLRLIYYSQIVNDFQKGDIAEGYSVSREKKESFPLTVTSAQKNPTAFYLCASSGTGRADTQYFGPGTRLTVL.

The rearrangement links TRBV28 to TRBJ2-3; weak D call: TRBD1 (5 bases). The CDR3 is made up of 15 amino acids. The V gene's germline CDR1 is MDHEN and CDR2 SYDVKM. The ends were cut back, 0 bases at V and 2 bases at J, with 9 bases in the middle. DNA for the CDR3: TGTGCCAGCAGTTTATGGGACACCTCCACAGATACGCAGTATTTT. This codes for CASSLWDTSTDTQYF.